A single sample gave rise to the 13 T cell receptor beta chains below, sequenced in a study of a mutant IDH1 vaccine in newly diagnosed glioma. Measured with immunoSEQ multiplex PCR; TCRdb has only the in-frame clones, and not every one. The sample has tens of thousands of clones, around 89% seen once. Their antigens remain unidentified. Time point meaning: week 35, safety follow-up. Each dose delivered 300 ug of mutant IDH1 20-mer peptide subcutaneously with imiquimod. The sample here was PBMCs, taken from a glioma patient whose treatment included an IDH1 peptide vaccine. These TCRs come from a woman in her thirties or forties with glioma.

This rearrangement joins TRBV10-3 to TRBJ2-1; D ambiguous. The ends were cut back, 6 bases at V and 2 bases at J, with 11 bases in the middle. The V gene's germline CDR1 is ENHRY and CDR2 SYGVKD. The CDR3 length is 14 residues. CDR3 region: CAIRGSGTYNEQFF. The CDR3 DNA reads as TGTGCCATCAGGGGGTCTGGGACCTACAATGAGCAGTTCTTC.

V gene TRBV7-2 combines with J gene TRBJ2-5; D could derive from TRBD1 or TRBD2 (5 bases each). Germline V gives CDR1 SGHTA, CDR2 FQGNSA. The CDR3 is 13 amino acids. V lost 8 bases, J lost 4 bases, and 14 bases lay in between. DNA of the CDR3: TGTGCCAGCGGCGGGCAGGGATCAGAGACCCAGTACTTC. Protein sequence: CASGGQGSETQYF.

CDR3 residues: CASSYSGISGGNEQFF. The DNA of the CDR3 is TGTGCCAGCAGTTACTCGGGGATTAGCGGGGGCAATGAGCAGTTCTTC. The chain uses TRBV6-5 and TRBJ2-1, with TRBD2 matching over 9 bases. CDR1 and CDR2 (germline): MNHEY, SVGAGI. The CDR3 is 16 residues long. V lost 0 bases to trimming and J lost 6 bases; unmatched junction nucleotides: 6.

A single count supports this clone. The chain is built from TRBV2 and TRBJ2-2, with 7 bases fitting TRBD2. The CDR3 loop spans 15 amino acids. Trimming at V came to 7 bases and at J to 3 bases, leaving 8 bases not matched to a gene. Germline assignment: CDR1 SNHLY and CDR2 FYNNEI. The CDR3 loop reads CASTYSGPYTGELFF. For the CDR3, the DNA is TGTGCCAGCACCTATAGCGGGCCATACACCGGGGAGCTGTTTTTT. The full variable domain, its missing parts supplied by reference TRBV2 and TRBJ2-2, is EPEVTQTPSHQVTQMGQEVILRCVPISNHLYFYWYRQILGQKVEFLVSFYNNEISEKSEIFDDQFSVERPDGSNFTLKIRSTKLEDSAMYFCASTYSGPYTGELFFGEGSRLTVL.

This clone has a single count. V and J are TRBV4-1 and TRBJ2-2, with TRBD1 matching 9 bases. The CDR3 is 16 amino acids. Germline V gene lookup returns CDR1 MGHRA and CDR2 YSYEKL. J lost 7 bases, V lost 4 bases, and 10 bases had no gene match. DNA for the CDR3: TGCGCCAGCAGCCCACAGGGACAGGGTGGGGTCGGGGAGCTGTTTTTT. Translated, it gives CASSPQGQGGVGELFF.

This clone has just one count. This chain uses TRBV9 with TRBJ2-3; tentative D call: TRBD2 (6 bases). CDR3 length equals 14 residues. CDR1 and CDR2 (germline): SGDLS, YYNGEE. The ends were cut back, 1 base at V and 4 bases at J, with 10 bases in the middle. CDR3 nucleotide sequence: TGTGCCAGCAGCGTATCTAGCGCGGCAGATACGCAGTATTTT. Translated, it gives CASSVSSAADTQYF. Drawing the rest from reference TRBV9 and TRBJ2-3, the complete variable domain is DSGVTQTPKHLITATGQRVTLRCSPRSGDLSVYWYQQSLDQGLQFLIQYYNGEERAKGNILERFSAQQFPDLHSELNLSSLELGDSALYFCASSVSSAADTQYFGPGTRLTVL.

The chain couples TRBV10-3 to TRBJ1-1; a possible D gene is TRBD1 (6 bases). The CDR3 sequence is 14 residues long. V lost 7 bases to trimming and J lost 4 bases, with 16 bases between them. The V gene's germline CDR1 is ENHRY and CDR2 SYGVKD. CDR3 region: CAITLGGISTEAFF. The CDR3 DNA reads TGTGCCATCACCCTCGGGGGCATTAGCACTGAAGCTTTCTTT.

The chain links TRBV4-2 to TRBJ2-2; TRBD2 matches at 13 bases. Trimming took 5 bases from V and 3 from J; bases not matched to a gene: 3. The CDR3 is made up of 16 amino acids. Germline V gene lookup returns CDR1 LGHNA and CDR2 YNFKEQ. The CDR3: CASSTGTSGDTGELFF. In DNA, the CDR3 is TGTGCCAGCAGCACCGGGACTAGCGGGGACACCGGGGAGCTGTTTTTT.

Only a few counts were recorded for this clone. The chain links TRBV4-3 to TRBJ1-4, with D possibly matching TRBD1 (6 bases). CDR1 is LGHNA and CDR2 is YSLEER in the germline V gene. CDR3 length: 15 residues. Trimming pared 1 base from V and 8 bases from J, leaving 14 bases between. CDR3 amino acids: CASSQVQGLNEKLFF. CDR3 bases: TGCGCCAGCAGCCAAGTGCAGGGGTTAAACGAAAAACTGTTTTTT.

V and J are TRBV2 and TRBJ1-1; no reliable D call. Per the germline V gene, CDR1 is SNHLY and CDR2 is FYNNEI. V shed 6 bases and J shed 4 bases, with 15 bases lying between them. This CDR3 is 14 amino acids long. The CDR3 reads CASSGLIGSTEAFF. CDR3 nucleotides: TGTGCCAGCAGCGGGCTAATCGGGAGCACTGAAGCTTTCTTT.

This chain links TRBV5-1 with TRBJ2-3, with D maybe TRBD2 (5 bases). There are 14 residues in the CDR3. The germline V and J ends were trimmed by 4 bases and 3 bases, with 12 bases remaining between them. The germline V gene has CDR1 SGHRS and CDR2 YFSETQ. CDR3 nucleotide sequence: TGCGCCAGCAGCGAAGCGGTTGGGACAGATACGCAGTATTTT. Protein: CASSEAVGTDTQYF.

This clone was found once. As DNA, the CDR3 is TGCGCCAGCAGTGAGTTCGGGGGCACTGAAGCTTTCTTT. Translation: CASSEFGGTEAFF. The chain carries TRBV10-2 and TRBJ1-1; TRBD1 might be the D (5 bases). Trimming shortened V by 1 base and J by 4 bases, and 7 bases separated the two germline ends. Germline V gives CDR1 WSHSY, CDR2 SAAADI. The CDR3 covers 13 residues.

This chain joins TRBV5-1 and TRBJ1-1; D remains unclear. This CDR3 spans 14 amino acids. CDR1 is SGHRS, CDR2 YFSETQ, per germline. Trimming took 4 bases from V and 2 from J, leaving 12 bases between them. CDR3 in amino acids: CASSELRSNTEAFF. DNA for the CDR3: TGCGCCAGCAGCGAGCTCAGGTCTAACACTGAAGCTTTCTTT.